The T cell receptor beta chain under discussion was sequenced for a study of blood T cell repertoires in COVID-19 (dated by TCRdb to the early 2020s). Regarding the study in general: Collaborator samples came from the United States, Italy and Spain and covered acute and convalescent phases of COVID-19. The material from the prospective study consisted of cDNA or gDNA derived from T cells, B-cell-depleted T cells, or PBMCs. Deeply sampled blood TCRbeta repertoires from subjects exposed to, actively infected with, or recovered from COVID-19 were included in the dataset. A freely available public database, intended as a resource for researchers studying the immune response to SARS-CoV-2, is where the repertoires were released. Samples were obtained from the ongoing ImmuneRACE study (first 160 participants) and from about 1,300 subjects provided by 6 global collaborators. A de-identified subject ID, COVID-19 status, age in years and sex were almost always included in the sample metadata. Where available, HLA class I and class II types were obtained from metadata supplied by the sample provider rather than from assay-based typing. General conclusions and limits of the study: Clinical and demographic metadata were provided uncurated, with the amount varying by source and participant.

The germline V and J ends show losses of 4 bases and 8 bases respectively, and no gene match explains 12 bases of the junction. The CDR3 contains 15 residues, cysteine and phenylalanine counted. Only the CDR3 portion is preserved as DNA: 45 bases, with reading frame beginning at the first base. CDR1 and CDR2 (SGHVS, FNYEAQ) derive from the germline V gene. The immunoSEQ Assay, a bias-controlled multiplex PCR, was used to amplify TCRbeta CDR3 regions from genomic DNA. Regarding the original processing steps: The number of nucleated cells in each sample was estimated from the amplification of reference gene primers within the assay. To quantify the absolute abundance of each unique TCRbeta CDR3 rearrangement, sequence reads were collapsed and filtered. For each sample, productive Simpson clonality was calculated as the square root of Simpson's diversity index across productive rearrangements. The clones in this table, taken by TCRdb from immuneACCESS, are in-frame only. Not every clone is retained; where verified, under half of the shortfall comes from an unresolved V gene, and the cause of the rest is unknown. The V and J calls and clone size come from that table; D and trimming were worked out from the DNA. The sample table shows 85,000 to 95,000 clones, and approximately 90% are seen once. The ten largest account for 3.5% to 4% of the sample.

Collaborating institutions collected whole blood in K2EDTA tubes following their own protocols. For TCRbeta analysis, collaborators shipped samples in one of three forms: frozen whole blood, isolated PBMCs, or DNA extracted from either of those sample types. On this clone: Its antigen is currently not known. No per-base quality is available; no much larger clone lies one base away.

This receptor was obtained from a woman between 50 and 59 years old in a cohort sampled during active COVID-19. What was sequenced was peripheral blood. Recombination joined TRBV7-6 with TRBJ2-3, and 7 junctional nucleotides match TRBD2. The nucleotide sequence is TGTGCCAGCAGCTCCTCGAGGGTGTCGGGAGGTACGCAGTATTTT. It is translated as CASSSSRVSGGTQYF.